This T cell receptor beta chain emerged from a study of T cell responses to AZD1222 COVID-19 vaccine. Germline CDR1 is SSHAT and CDR2 is FNYEAQ (reference sequence). The CDR3 covers 15 residues. The repertoire was sequenced with immunoSEQ multiplex PCR; TCRdb's copy has only in-frame clones and lacks some. The profile shows 120,000 to 150,000 clones, roughly nine tenths of them singletons. Regarding this clone: An end of the junction does not agree with germline; a read error may underlie this.

The sequence was collected from an adult in good health. The sequencing used peripheral blood, collected on day 0 of AZD1222 vaccination. The J gene is TRBJ2-7, the V gene TRBV7-7, with 8 bases lining up with TRBD2. The CDR3 reads CASSPTASGRSEQYF. In nucleotides, the CDR3 is TGTGCTAGCAGCCCAACCGCCAGCGGGAGAAGCGAGCAGTACTTC.